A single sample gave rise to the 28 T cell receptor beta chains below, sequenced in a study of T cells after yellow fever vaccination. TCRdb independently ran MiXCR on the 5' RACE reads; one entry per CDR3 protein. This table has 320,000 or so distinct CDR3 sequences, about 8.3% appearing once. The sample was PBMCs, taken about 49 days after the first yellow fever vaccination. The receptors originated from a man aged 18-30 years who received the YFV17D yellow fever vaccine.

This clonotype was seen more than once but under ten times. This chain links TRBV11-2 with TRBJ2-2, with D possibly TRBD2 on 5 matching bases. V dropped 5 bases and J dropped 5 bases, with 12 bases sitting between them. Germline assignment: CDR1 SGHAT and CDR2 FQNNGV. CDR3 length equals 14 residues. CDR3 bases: TGTGCCAGCAGCCCACGTCCGGGGACCGGGGAGCTGTTTTTT. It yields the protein CASSPRPGTGELFF.

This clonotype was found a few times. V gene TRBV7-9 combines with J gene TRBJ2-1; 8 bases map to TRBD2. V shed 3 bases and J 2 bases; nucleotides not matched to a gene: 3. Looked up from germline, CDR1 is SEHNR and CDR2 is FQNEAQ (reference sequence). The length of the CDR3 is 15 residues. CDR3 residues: CASSFAGGPYNEQFF. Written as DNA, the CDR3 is TGTGCCAGCAGCTTCGCGGGGGGACCCTACAATGAGCAGTTCTTC.

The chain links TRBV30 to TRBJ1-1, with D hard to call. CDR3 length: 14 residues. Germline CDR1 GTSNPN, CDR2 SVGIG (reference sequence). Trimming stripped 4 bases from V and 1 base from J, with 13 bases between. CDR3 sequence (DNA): TGTGCCTGGAAAGGGTCGCCAGCGAACACTGAAGCTTTCTTT. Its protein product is CAWKGSPANTEAFF.

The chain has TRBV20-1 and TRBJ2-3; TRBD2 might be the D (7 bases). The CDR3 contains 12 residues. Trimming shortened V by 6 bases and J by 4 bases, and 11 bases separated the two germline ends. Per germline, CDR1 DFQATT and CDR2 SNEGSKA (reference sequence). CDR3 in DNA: TGCAGTGCCTGGGGGGGCGCAGATACGCAGTATTTT. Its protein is CSAWGGADTQYF.

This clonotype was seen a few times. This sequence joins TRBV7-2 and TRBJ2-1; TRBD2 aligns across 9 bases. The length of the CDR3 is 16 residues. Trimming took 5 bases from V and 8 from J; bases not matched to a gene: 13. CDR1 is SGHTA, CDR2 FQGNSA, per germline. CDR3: CASSPAPGTSRYEQFF. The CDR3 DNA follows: TGTGCCAGCAGCCCCGCCCCCGGGACTAGCAGATATGAGCAGTTCTTC.

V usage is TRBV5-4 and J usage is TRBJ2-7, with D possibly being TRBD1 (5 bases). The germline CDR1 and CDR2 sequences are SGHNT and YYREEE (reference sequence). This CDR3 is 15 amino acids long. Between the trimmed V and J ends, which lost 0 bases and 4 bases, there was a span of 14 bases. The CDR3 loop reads CASSLGTRKGYEQYF. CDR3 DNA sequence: TGTGCCAGCAGCTTGGGGACACGGAAGGGTTACGAGCAGTACTTC.

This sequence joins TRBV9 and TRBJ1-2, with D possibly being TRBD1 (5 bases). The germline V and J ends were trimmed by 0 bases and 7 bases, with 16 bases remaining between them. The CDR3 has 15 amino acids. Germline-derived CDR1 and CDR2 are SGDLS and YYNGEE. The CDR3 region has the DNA TGTGCCAGCAGCGTAGCTACGCCGGGGCGCGGTGGCTACACCTTC. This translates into CASSVATPGRGGYTF.

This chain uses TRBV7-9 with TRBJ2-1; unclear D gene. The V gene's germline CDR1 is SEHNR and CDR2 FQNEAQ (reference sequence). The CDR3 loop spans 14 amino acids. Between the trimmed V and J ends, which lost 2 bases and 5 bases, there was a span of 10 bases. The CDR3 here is CASSLLDSNNEQFF. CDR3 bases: TGTGCCAGCAGCTTACTAGACTCAAACAATGAGCAGTTCTTC.

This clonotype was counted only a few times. The CDR3 region is CASSLDTGQGTYF. CDR3 DNA sequence: TGCGCCAGCAGCTTGGATACCGGACAGGGAACTTACTTC. This chain joins TRBV5-1 and TRBJ2-7, with 8 bases fitting TRBD1. The CDR3 covers 13 residues. CDR1 and CDR2 from the germline V gene are SGHRS and YFSETQ. Trimming cost V 0 bases and J 13 bases; bases outside gene matches: 9.

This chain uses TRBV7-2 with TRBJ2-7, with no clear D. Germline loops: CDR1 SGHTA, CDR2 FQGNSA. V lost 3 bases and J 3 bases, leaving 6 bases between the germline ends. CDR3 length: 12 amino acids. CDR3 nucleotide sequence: TGTGCCAGCAGCTTTGGGGTCTACGAGCAGTACTTC. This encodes CASSFGVYEQYF.

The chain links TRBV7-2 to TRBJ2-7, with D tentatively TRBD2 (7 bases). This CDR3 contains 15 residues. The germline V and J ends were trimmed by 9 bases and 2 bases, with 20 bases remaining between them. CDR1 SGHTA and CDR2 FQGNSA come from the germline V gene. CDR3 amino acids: CASRKWGGPPYEQYF. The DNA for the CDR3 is TGTGCCAGTCGGAAGTGGGGGGGCCCCCCCTACGAGCAGTACTTC. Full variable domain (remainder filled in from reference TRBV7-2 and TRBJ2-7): GAGVSQSPSNKVTEKGKDVELRCDPISGHTALYWYRQSLGQGLEFLIYFQGNSAPDKSGLPSDRFSAERTGGSVSTLTIQRTQQEDSAVYLCASRKWGGPPYEQYFGPGTRLTVT.

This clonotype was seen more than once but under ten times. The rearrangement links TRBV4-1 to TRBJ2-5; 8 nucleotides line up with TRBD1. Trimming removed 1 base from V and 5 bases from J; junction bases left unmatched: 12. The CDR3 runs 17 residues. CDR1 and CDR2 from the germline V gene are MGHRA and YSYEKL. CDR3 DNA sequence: TGCGCCAGCAGCCAAGGACAGGGGATGGTTATATCGGAGACCCAGTACTTC. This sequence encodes CASSQGQGMVISETQYF.

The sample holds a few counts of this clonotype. The DNA for the CDR3 is TGCGCCAGCAGCCCCTCGGAGGGACAGGAAAAACTGTTTTTT. It codes for CASSPSEGQEKLFF. This chain joins TRBV4-3 and TRBJ1-4; TRBD1 matches at 7 bases. The CDR3 runs to 14 residues. Trimming took 4 bases from V and 8 from J; bases not matched to a gene: 7. Germline CDR1 is LGHNA and CDR2 is YSLEER.

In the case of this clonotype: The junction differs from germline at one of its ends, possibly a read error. The CDR3 here is CASGDLSGDTDTQYF. The CDR3 DNA is TGTGCCAGCGGTGATTTGAGCGGGGACACAGATACGCAGTATTTT. The chain combines TRBV6-4 with TRBJ2-3, with 7 bases identical to TRBD2. The CDR3 spans 15 residues. The V gene's germline CDR1 is MRHNA and CDR2 SNTAGT.

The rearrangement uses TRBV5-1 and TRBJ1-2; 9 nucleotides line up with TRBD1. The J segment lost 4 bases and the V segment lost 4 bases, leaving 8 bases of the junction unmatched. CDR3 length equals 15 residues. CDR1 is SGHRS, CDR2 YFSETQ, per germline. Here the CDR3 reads CASSAGQGGGYGYTF. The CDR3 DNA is TGCGCCAGCAGCGCGGGACAGGGAGGAGGCTATGGCTACACCTTC.

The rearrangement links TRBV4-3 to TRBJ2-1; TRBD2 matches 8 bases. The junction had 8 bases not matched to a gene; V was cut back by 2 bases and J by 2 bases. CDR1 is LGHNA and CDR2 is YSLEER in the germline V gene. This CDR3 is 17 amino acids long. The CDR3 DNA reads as TGCGCCAGCAGCCAACGAGGGCGGGGGGACACCTACAATGAGCAGTTCTTC. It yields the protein CASSQRGRGDTYNEQFF.

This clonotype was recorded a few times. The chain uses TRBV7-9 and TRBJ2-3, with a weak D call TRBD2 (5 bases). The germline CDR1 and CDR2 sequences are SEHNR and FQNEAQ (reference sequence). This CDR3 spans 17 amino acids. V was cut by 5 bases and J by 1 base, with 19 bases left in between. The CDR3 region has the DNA TGTGCCAGCAGCCCGAGCTCTGGGGTCGGGGGCACAGATACGCAGTATTTT. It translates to CASSPSSGVGGTDTQYF.

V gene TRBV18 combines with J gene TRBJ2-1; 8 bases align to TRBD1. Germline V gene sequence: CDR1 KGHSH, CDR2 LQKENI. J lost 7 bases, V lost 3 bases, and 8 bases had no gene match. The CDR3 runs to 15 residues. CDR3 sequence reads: CASSPIWTGKNEQFF. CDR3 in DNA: TGTGCCAGCTCACCGATTTGGACAGGGAAAAATGAGCAGTTCTTC.

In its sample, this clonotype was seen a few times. The CDR3 nucleotides read TGTGCCAGCAGCCCGTCATGGGGGGATGAGCAGTTCTTC. Protein: CASSPSWGDEQFF. This rearrangement joins TRBV4-2 to TRBJ2-1, with D maybe TRBD2 (6 bases). The germline gives CDR1 LGHNA, CDR2 YNFKEQ. V shed 4 bases and J shed 8 bases, with 12 bases lying between them. There are 13 residues in the CDR3.

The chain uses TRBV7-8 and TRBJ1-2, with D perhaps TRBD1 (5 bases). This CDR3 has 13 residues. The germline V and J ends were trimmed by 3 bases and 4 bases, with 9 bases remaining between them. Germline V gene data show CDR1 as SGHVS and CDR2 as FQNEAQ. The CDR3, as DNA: TGTGCCAGCAGCTTCTCTAGGGGCTATGGCTACACCTTC. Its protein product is CASSFSRGYGYTF.

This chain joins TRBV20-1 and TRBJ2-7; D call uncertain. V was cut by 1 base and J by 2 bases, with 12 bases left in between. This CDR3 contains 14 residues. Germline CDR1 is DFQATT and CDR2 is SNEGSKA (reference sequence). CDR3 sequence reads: CSARGADGPYEQYF. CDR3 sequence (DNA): TGCAGTGCTAGAGGGGCCGACGGACCCTACGAGCAGTACTTC.

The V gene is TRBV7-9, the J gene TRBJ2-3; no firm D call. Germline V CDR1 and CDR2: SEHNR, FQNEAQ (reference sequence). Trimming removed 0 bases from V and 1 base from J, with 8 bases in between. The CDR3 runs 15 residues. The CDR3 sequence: CASSLARVGTDTQYF. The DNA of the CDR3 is TGTGCCAGCAGCTTAGCGCGAGTTGGCACAGATACGCAGTATTTT.

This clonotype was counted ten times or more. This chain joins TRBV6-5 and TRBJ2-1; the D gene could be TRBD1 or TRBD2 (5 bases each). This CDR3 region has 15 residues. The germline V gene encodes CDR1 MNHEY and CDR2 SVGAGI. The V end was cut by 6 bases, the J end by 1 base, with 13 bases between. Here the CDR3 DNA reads TGTGCCAGCAGCAGGGACGGGGCTTCCTACAATGAGCAGTTCTTC. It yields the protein CASSRDGASYNEQFF.

CDR3 DNA: TGTGCCAGCAGCCATGGGGGGGCGCCCACCTATGGCTACACCTTC. Encoded protein: CASSHGGAPTYGYTF. The chain couples TRBV4-2 to TRBJ1-2, with D possibly TRBD1 on 6 matching bases. Germline assignment: CDR1 LGHNA and CDR2 YNFKEQ. With 3 bases removed from V and 4 bases from J, the gap between germline ends came to 15 bases. This CDR3 comprises 15 residues.

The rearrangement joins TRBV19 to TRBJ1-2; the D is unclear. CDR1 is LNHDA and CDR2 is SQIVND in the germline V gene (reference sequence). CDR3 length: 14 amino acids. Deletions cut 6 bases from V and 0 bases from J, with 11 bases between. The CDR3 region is CASSRPKANYGYTF. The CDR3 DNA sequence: TGTGCCAGTAGCCGCCCAAAAGCTAACTATGGCTACACCTTC.

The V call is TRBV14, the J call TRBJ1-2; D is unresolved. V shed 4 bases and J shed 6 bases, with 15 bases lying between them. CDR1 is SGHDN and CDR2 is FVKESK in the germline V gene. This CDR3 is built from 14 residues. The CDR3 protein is CASSPLRLPNGYTF. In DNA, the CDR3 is TGTGCCAGCAGCCCCCTCCGGCTCCCGAATGGCTACACCTTC.

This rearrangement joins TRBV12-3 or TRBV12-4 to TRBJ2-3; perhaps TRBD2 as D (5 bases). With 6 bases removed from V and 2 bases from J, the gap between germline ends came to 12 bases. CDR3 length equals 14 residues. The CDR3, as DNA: TGTGCCAGCAGACCGTCCGGGGACACAGATACGCAGTATTTT. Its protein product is CASRPSGDTDTQYF.

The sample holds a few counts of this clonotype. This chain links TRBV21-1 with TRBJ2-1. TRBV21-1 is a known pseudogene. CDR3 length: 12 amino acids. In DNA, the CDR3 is TGTGCCAGCAGTAGGATTCACAATGAGCAGTTCTTC. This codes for CASSRIHNEQFF.